Listed below are T cell receptor beta chains from one sample, sequenced in a study of identical twins. TCRdb itself ran the 5' RACE reads through MiXCR, one entry per CDR3 protein. Of around 1.7 million distinct CDR3 sequences in the sample, roughly a third were seen once. Sequences were obtained from cord blood. The receptors were gathered from a newborn girl in good health. The CDR3 runs from the conserved cysteine through the conserved F or W. Fields, in order: D gene, V gene, J gene, clone size, CDR3 protein, CDR3 DNA. D genes are given only for firm matches. Some rows have no size entry. The others give once, few or many, or a class for an expanded clone.

>TRBD2|TRBV5-5|TRBJ2-1|NA
CASSRTSKYWEQFF
TGTGCCAGCAGCCGGACTAGCAAGTACTGGGAGCAGTTCTTC
>TRBD2|TRBV28|TRBJ2-7|NA
CASRNRNSGSRNEQYF
TGTGCCAGCAGAAATCGTAATAGCGGGAGCCGGAACGAGCAGTACTTC
>TRBD2|TRBV25-1|TRBJ2-7|NA
CASSNRTSGRNEQYF
TGTGCCAGCAGTAACCGGACTAGCGGGAGGAACGAGCAGTACTTC
>TRBD2|TRBV24-1|TRBJ2-1|few
CATSDLLAGGPNEQFF
TGTGCCACCAGTGATTTGCTAGCGGGAGGGCCCAATGAGCAGTTCTTC
>TRBD2|TRBV5-4|TRBJ2-7|few
CASSLGPTSGGASYEQYF
TGTGCCAGCAGCTTGGGGCCTACTAGCGGGGGGGCCTCCTACGAGCAGTACTTC
>NA|TRBV6-1|TRBJ1-2|few
CASSEGGQYGYTF
TGTGCCAGCAGTGAAGGAGGGCAGTATGGCTACACCTTC
>NA|TRBV25-1|TRBJ1-2|many
CASSERVGNYGYTF
TGTGCCAGCAGTGAAAGAGTCGGCAACTATGGCTACACCTTC
>NA|TRBV14|TRBJ1-2|many
CASSQVGGSNYGYTF
TGTGCCAGCAGCCAAGTTGGGGGCTCTAACTATGGCTACACCTTC
>NA|TRBV6-6|TRBJ2-1|few
CASSYTSSYNEQFF
TGTGCCAGCAGTTACACTAGCTCCTACAATGAGCAGTTCTTC
>NA|TRBV5-1|TRBJ2-7|many
CASSLKTRSYEQYF
TGCGCCAGCAGCTTGAAGACTCGCTCCTACGAGCAGTACTTC
>NA|TRBV24-1|TRBJ2-3|NA
CATNQGPDTQYF
TGTGCCACTAACCAGGGCCCAGATACGCAGTATTTT
>TRBD2|TRBV20-1|TRBJ2-1|few
CSARGGERELYNEQFF
TGCAGTGCTAGAGGGGGGGAGCGGGAGCTTTACAATGAGCAGTTCTTC
>TRBD1|TRBV29-1|TRBJ2-6|NA
CGVSDRAGANVLTF
TGCGGCGTATCCGACAGGGCTGGGGCCAACGTCCTGACTTTC
>NA|TRBV7-9|TRBJ1-1|NA
CATAEAFF
TGTGCCACCGCTGAAGCTTTCTTT
>TRBD2|TRBV7-8|TRBJ2-3|NA
CASSLGGRIFTQYF
TGTGCCAGCAGCTTGGGCGGGAGAATTTTTACGCAGTATTTT
>NA|TRBV3-1|TRBJ2-1|NA
CASSQDRPRGQFF
TGTGCCAGCAGCCAAGATCGGCCTAGGGGGCAGTTCTTC
>NA|TRBV6-6|TRBJ1-2|many
CASSYREYVVPNYGYTF
TGTGCCAGCAGTTACCGGGAGTATGTAGTTCCTAACTATGGCTACACCTTC
>NA|TRBV20-1|TRBJ2-7|NA
CSARARDTYIERYF
TGCAGTGCTAGAGCTCGGGACACCTATATCGAGCGGTACTTC
>TRBD2|TRBV6-5|TRBJ2-7|NA
CASSYRSSGRANEQYF
TGTGCCAGCAGTTACCGGTCTAGCGGGAGGGCCAACGAGCAGTACTTC
>TRBD2|TRBV20-1|TRBJ2-7|few
CSARDPRTSGTYEQYF
TGCAGTGCTAGAGATCCGAGGACTAGCGGGACGTACGAGCAGTACTTC
>NA|TRBV28|TRBJ2-7|NA
CASSSWTDSSYEQYF
TGTGCCAGCAGTTCTTGGACCGATAGCTCCTACGAGCAGTACTTC
>TRBD2|TRBV20-1|TRBJ2-2|NA
CSARDGLAEGTGELFF
TGCAGTGCTAGAGATGGTCTAGCGGAGGGTACCGGGGAGCTGTTTTTT
>NA|TRBV12-3/TRBV12-4|TRBJ2-5|NA
CASSFSGAAQETQYF
TGTGCCAGCAGTTTTTCCGGGGCAGCGCAAGAGACCCAGTACTTC
>TRBD2|TRBV20-1|TRBJ2-4|NA
CSASPTSGTKNIQYF
TGCAGTGCTAGCCCGACTAGCGGAACTAAAAACATTCAGTACTTC
>NA|TRBV6-2/TRBV6-3|TRBJ2-3|NA
CASSYDSLTDTQYF
TGTGCCAGCAGTTACGATTCCCTCACAGATACGCAGTATTTT
>NA|TRBV12-3/TRBV12-4|TRBJ2-1|NA
CASRLPPGNEQFF
TGTGCCAGCCGACTTCCCCCCGGCAATGAGCAGTTCTTC
>TRBD1|TRBV5-5|TRBJ1-5|NA
CASSLGGQGLAGNQPQHF
TGTGCCAGCAGCTTGGGTGGACAGGGCTTGGCGGGCAATCAGCCCCAGCATTTT
>TRBD2|TRBV20-1|TRBJ2-3|NA
CSAERTSADTQYF
TGCAGTGCCGAGAGGACTAGCGCAGATACGCAGTATTTT
>NA|TRBV7-9|TRBJ2-2|once
CASSAGHYTGELFF
TGTGCCAGCAGCGCCGGGCATTACACCGGGGAGCTGTTTTTT
>NA|TRBV6-5|TRBJ2-1|NA
CASSRARAEYNEQFF
TGTGCCAGCAGCCGGGCTAGGGCGGAATACAATGAGCAGTTCTTC
>NA|TRBV18|TRBJ1-4|few
CASSPTGGGGEKLFF
TGTGCCAGCTCACCCACCGGGGGCGGTGGTGAAAAACTGTTTTTT
>TRBD2|TRBV10-3|TRBJ2-1|NA
CAVSTSGGAAEQFF
TGTGCCGTCAGTACTAGCGGGGGGGCCGCTGAGCAGTTCTTC
>TRBD1|TRBV5-1|TRBJ1-1|NA
CASSSGQGGTEAFF
TGCGCCAGCAGCTCCGGACAGGGGGGAACTGAAGCTTTCTTT
>NA|TRBV7-2|TRBJ2-4|NA
CASSPPQGLAKNVQYF
TGTGCCAGCAGCCCACCGCAAGGGTTAGCCAAAAACGTTCAGTACTTC
>TRBD1|TRBV6-2/TRBV6-3|TRBJ1-2|NA
CASQYDRAADYGYTF
TGTGCCAGCCAATACGACAGGGCAGCTGACTATGGCTACACCTTC
>NA|TRBV6-1|TRBJ1-2|NA
CASSETRDFFYGYTF
TGTGCCAGCAGTGAGACCCGGGACTTTTTCTATGGCTACACCTTC
>TRBD1|TRBV24-1|TRBJ2-2|NA
CATSDRRGLNTGELFF
TGTGCCACCAGTGACCGCAGGGGGCTAAACACCGGGGAGCTGTTTTTT